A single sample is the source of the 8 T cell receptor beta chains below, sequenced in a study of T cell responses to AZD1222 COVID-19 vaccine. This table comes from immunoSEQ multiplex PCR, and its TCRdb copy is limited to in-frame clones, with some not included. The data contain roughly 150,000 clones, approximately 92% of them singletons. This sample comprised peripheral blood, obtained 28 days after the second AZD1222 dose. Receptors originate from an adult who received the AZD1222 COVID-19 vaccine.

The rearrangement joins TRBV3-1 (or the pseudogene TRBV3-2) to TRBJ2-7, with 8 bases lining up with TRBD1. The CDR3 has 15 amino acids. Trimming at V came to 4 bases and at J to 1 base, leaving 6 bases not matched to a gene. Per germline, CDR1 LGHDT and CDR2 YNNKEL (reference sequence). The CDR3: CASSPGTGRSYEQYF. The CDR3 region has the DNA TGTGCCAGCAGCCCGGGGACAGGTAGATCCTACGAGCAGTACTTC.

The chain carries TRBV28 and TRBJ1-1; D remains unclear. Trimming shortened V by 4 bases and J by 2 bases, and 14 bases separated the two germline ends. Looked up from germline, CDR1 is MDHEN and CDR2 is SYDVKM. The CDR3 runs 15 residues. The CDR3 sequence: CASSSRFVSNTEAFF. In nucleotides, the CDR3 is TGTGCCAGCAGTTCCCGGTTTGTGTCCAACACTGAAGCTTTCTTT.

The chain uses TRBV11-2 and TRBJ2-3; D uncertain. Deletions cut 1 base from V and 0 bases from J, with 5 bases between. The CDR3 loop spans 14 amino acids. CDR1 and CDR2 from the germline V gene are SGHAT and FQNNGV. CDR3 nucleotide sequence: TGTGCCAGCAGCTTAGGCTACAGCACAGATACGCAGTATTTT. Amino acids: CASSLGYSTDTQYF.

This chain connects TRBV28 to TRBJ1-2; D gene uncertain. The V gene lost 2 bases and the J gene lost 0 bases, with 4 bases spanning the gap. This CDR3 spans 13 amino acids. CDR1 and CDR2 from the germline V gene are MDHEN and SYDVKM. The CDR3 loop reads CASSLPPNYGYTF. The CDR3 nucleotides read TGTGCCAGCAGTTTACCGCCTAACTATGGCTACACCTTC.

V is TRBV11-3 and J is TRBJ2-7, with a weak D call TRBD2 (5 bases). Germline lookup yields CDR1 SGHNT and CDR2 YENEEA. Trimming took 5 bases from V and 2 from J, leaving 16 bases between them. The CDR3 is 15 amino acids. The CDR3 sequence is CASSPRTGRTYEQYF. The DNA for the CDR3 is TGTGCCAGCAGCCCGAGGACTGGGCGAACCTACGAGCAGTACTTC.

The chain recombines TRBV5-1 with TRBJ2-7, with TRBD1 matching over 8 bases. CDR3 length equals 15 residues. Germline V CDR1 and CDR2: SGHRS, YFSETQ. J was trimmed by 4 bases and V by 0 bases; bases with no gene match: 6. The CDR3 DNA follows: TGCGCCAGCAGCTTGGAGGCAGGGGGCTTTTACGAGCAGTACTTC. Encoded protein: CASSLEAGGFYEQYF.

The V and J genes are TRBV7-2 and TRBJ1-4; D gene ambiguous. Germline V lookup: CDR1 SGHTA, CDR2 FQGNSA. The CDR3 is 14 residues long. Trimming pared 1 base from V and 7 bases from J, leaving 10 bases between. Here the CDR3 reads CASSLESSGEKLFF. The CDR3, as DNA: TGTGCCAGCAGCTTAGAAAGTTCGGGTGAAAAACTGTTTTTT.

The CDR3 spells CASSSGYRSPEAFF. For the CDR3, the DNA is TGCGCCAGCAGCTCGGGATATCGTTCACCAGAAGCTTTCTTT. The chain recombines TRBV5-1 with TRBJ1-1; D ambiguous. This CDR3 is 14 amino acids long. The germline V gene has CDR1 SGHRS and CDR2 YFSETQ. Trimming took 3 bases from V and 8 from J, leaving 17 bases between them.